One sample yielded the 22 T cell receptor beta chains listed below, sequenced in a study of CD4+ T cells in melanoma. TCRdb's copy holds only in-frame clones and misses some; the assay was immunoSEQ multiplex PCR. Seen here are 9,500 to 11,000 clones, roughly 69% observed once, and the top ten hold around 22%. The sample taken for sequencing was cells from a culture (not recorded whether cultured in vitro). These receptors were taken from a human donor with melanoma.

The rearrangement links TRBV19 to TRBJ1-1; 9 nucleotides line up with TRBD1. This CDR3 comprises 13 residues. The V segment lost 7 bases and the J segment 5 bases; nucleotides outside the gene matches: 5. Germline CDR1 and CDR2: LNHDA and SQIVND (reference sequence). The CDR3 loop reads CASTQGAGTEAFF. DNA of the CDR3: TGTGCCAGTACACAGGGGGCGGGTACTGAAGCTTTCTTT.

CDR3 region: CASSRGTQPYQPQHF. DNA of the CDR3: TGTGCCAGTAGTAGGGGGACGCAACCTTATCAGCCCCAGCATTTT. This chain uses TRBV19 with TRBJ1-5, with a weak D call TRBD1 (5 bases). CDR3 size: 15 residues. Trimming left V 4 bases short and J 5 bases short, with 15 bases between. The germline CDR1 and CDR2 sequences are LNHDA and SQIVND (reference sequence). Supplemented by reference TRBV19 and TRBJ1-5, the full variable domain reads DGGITQSPKYLFRKEGQNVTLSCEQNLNHDAMYWYRQDPGQGLRLIYYSQIVNDFQKGDIAEGYSVSREKKESFPLTVTSAQKNPTAFYLCASSRGTQPYQPQHFGDGTRLSIL.

This clone was seen more than once but under ten times. CDR3 loop: CASVQGGMNTEAFF. For the CDR3, the DNA is TGTGCCAGCGTTCAGGGGGGCATGAACACTGAAGCTTTCTTT. The chain is built from TRBV7-9 and TRBJ1-1; 7 positions match TRBD1. The CDR3 sequence is 14 residues long. Germline CDR1 reads SEHNR; CDR2 reads FQNEAQ (reference sequence). The V segment lost 8 bases and the J segment 0 bases; nucleotides outside the gene matches: 6.

This clone was seen a few times. The rearrangement joins TRBV2 to TRBJ2-2, with D unclear. The V gene's germline CDR1 is SNHLY and CDR2 FYNNEI. CDR3 length: 13 residues. V was trimmed by 4 bases and J by 7 bases, leaving 10 bases between them. The DNA of the CDR3 is TGTGCCAGCAGTGTTGGGTCCGACGGGGAGCTGTTTTTT. Its translation is CASSVGSDGELFF.

This clone turned up a few times. V is TRBV7-8 and J is TRBJ1-5; D unclear. Trimming took off 3 bases at V and 2 bases at J, with 8 bases between the two ends. CDR1 and CDR2 from the germline V gene are SGHVS and FQNEAQ. This CDR3 comprises 14 residues. The CDR3 loop is CASSLMAGNQPQHF. The CDR3 DNA follows: TGTGCCAGCAGCTTGATGGCCGGCAATCAGCCCCAGCATTTT.

The gene calls are TRBV7-9 and TRBJ1-1; 7 bases line up with TRBD1. The CDR3 is made up of 15 amino acids. CDR1 is SEHNR and CDR2 is FQNEAQ in the germline V gene (reference sequence). Germline trimming cut 5 bases from V and 1 base from J; bases unmatched to any gene: 7. The CDR3 DNA is TGTGCCAGCAGCCCGACAGGGAGGAGGAACACTGAAGCTTTCTTT. Protein: CASSPTGRRNTEAFF.

This clone was seen only a few times. This rearrangement joins TRBV2 to TRBJ2-7; D possibly corresponds to TRBD1 (5 bases). This CDR3 region has 14 residues. Per the germline V gene, CDR1 is SNHLY and CDR2 is FYNNEI. V gave up 8 bases and J gave up 1 base, with 15 bases separating them. The CDR3 nucleotides are TGTGCCAGCCTGCAGGGCTGGGAATCCTACGAGCAGTACTTC. Amino acid sequence: CASLQGWESYEQYF. Full variable domain (rest looked up from reference TRBV2 and TRBJ2-7): EPEVTQTPSHQVTQMGQEVILRCVPISNHLYFYWYRQILGQKVEFLVSFYNNEISEKSEIFDDQFSVERPDGSNFTLKIRSTKLEDSAMYFCASLQGWESYEQYFGPGTRLTVT.

This sequence joins TRBV7-3 and TRBJ1-3; the match to TRBD1 covers 7 bases. This CDR3 comprises 15 residues. Germline CDR1 is SGHTA and CDR2 is FQGTGA. V shed 2 bases and J 0 bases; nucleotides not matched to a gene: 1. In DNA form, the CDR3 reads TGTGCCAGCAGCTTATCAGGGGGCTCTGGAAACACCATATATTTT. The encoded protein is CASSLSGGSGNTIYF. Using reference TRBV7-3 and TRBJ1-3 for the parts outside the CDR3, the full variable domain is GAGVSQTPSNKVTEKGKYVELRCDPISGHTALYWYRQSLGQGPEFLIYFQGTGAADDSGLPNDRFFAVRPEGSVSTLKIQRTERGDSAVYLCASSLSGGSGNTIYFGEGSWLTVV.

This clone was recorded only once. J is TRBJ1-4 and V is TRBV6-6; D gene uncertain. CDR1 is MNHNY, CDR2 SVGAGI, per germline (reference sequence). The CDR3 length is 15 residues. Trimming cost V 9 bases and J 5 bases, with 19 bases left between them. CDR3 DNA sequence: TGTGCCAGGGAGCCGTCGGGCTGCGGAAATGAAAAACTGTTTTTT. It specifies CAREPSGCGNEKLFF.

This clone is labeled as medium-sized. The CDR3 DNA follows: TGTGCCTGGAGTGGGAGGACCGGGGATTTCAATCAGCCCCAGCATTTT. Its protein is CAWSGRTGDFNQPQHF. The rearrangement links TRBV30 to TRBJ1-5, with D uncertain. Germline V lookup: CDR1 GTSNPN, CDR2 SVGIG (reference sequence). Trimming took 1 base from V and 3 from J, leaving 16 bases between them. The CDR3 has 16 residues.

The V call is TRBV23-1, the J call TRBJ1-1; D not certain. TRBV23-1 is known as an ORF, though its function is uncertain. V was cut by 4 bases and J by 6 bases, with 6 bases left in between. This CDR3 has 11 residues. CDR3 nucleotide sequence: TGCGCCAGCAGTCTCCGGCCTGAAGCTTTCTTT. Residues: CASSLRPEAFF.

Sample share makes this clone medium-sized. The chain has TRBV18 and TRBJ2-2, with 9 bases lining up with TRBD1. Germline V lookup: CDR1 KGHSH, CDR2 LQKENI. Trimming at V came to 2 bases and at J to 4 bases, leaving 5 bases not matched to a gene. The CDR3 has 16 amino acids. The CDR3 nucleotides read TGTGCCAGCTCACCAGCGGGACAGGGCTCCACCGGGGAGCTGTTTTTT. This translates into CASSPAGQGSTGELFF.

The chain links TRBV6-6 to TRBJ1-3; D gene unclear. The CDR3 has 15 amino acids. Trimming removed 0 bases from V and 0 bases from J, with 6 bases in between. CDR1 and CDR2 from the germline V gene are MNHNY and SVGAGI (reference sequence). The CDR3 nucleotides are TGTGCCAGCAGTTACTCAGGGTACTCTGGAAACACCATATATTTT. Protein product: CASSYSGYSGNTIYF.

The V and J genes are TRBV2 and TRBJ2-6; no firm D call. Germline V gene sequence: CDR1 SNHLY, CDR2 FYNNEI. The CDR3 is 20 amino acids. V was pared by 4 bases and J by 0 bases, with 22 bases between. The CDR3 DNA sequence: TGTGCCAGCAGTGTTGGTCTCCGGCGGACCGACACCTCTGGGGCCAACGTCCTGACTTTC. It translates to CASSVGLRRTDTSGANVLTF.

This clone came up a few times. The gene calls are TRBV4-1 and TRBJ1-1; D gene uncertain. CDR3 length equals 16 residues. Trimming cost V 1 base and J 0 bases, with 12 bases left between them. Germline V gene sequence: CDR1 MGHRA, CDR2 YSYEKL. CDR3 region: CASSQVPTVVNTEAFF. The CDR3 DNA reads TGCGCCAGCAGCCAAGTCCCCACAGTAGTGAACACTGAAGCTTTCTTT.

The V gene is TRBV9, the J gene TRBJ2-1; 8 bases are shared with TRBD2. Germline V CDR1 and CDR2: SGDLS, YYNGEE. The CDR3 runs to 15 residues. V lost 3 bases, J lost 7 bases, and 9 bases stayed unmatched. In nucleotides, the CDR3 is TGTGCCAGCAGCGCCAATAGCGGGGAGATGAATGAGCAGTTCTTC. The encoded protein is CASSANSGEMNEQFF.

The V gene is TRBV27, the J gene TRBJ2-3, with TRBD1 matching 12 bases. The CDR3 runs to 15 residues. Germline CDR1 reads MNHEY; CDR2 reads SMNVEV (reference sequence). The V and J ends lost 4 bases and 10 bases, in that order; junction bases with no gene match: 9. CDR3 sequence (DNA): TGTGCCAGCAGTTCGGGACAGGGGGCCCGACGATCGCAGTATTTT. Its translation: CASSSGQGARRSQYF.

The rearrangement uses TRBV5-1 and TRBJ2-5; the D gene is possibly TRBD1 (5 bases). Germline V gives CDR1 SGHRS, CDR2 YFSETQ. This CDR3 has 15 residues. The germline V and J ends were trimmed by 0 bases and 3 bases, with 12 bases remaining between them. The CDR3 DNA reads as TGCGCCAGCAGCTTGGCCCCGACAGCTAAAGAGACCCAGTACTTC. This codes for CASSLAPTAKETQYF.

The chain employs TRBV11-2 and TRBJ2-7; D is undetermined. Looked up from germline, CDR1 is SGHAT and CDR2 is FQNNGV. The CDR3 runs to 14 residues. V lost 3 bases and J 7 bases, leaving 16 bases between the germline ends. CDR3 nucleotide sequence: TGTGCCAGCAGCTTGGACGGTCCCCCTGTGGAGCAGTACTTC. Translating it yields CASSLDGPPVEQYF.

This clone was seen a handful of times. In DNA form, the CDR3 reads TGTGCCAGCAGCCCGCGACAGAACATGAACACTGAAGCTTTCTTT. Its translation is CASSPRQNMNTEAFF. J is TRBJ1-1 and V is TRBV4-2; a possible D gene is TRBD1 (5 bases). This CDR3 region has 15 residues. Germline V gene data show CDR1 as LGHNA and CDR2 as YNFKEQ. Trimming removed 4 bases from V and 0 bases from J, with 12 bases in between.

This clone has more than one count but fewer than ten. A read error may account for a junction end that differs from germline. J is TRBJ1-6 and V is TRBV4-1; D remains unclear. The V gene's germline CDR1 is MGHRA and CDR2 YSYEKL. The CDR3 sequence is 15 residues long. For the CDR3, the DNA is TGCGCCAGCAGCCAACCCGACTCCAATAATTCACCCCTCCACTTT. Translated, it gives CASSQPDSNNSPLHF.

V usage is TRBV5-1 and J usage is TRBJ2-3; D unresolved. Trimming stripped 5 bases from V and 0 bases from J, with 7 bases between. The CDR3 spans 13 residues. The germline gives CDR1 SGHRS, CDR2 YFSETQ. CDR3 loop: CASRGFSTDTQYF. For the CDR3, the DNA is TGCGCCAGCAGGGGATTTAGCACAGATACGCAGTATTTT.